This T cell receptor (beta chain) was sequenced for a study of blood T cells in healthy people across ages. Samples each yielded at least 6 micrograms of total RNA. On this clonotype itself: The antigen is undetermined.

Alongside a J-beta primer mix, a sample-barcoded 5' primer served in a second PCR lasting roughly 6 to 12 cycles. TCRdb re-derived calls from the 5' RACE reads in MiXCR, one entry per CDR3 protein. This table holds almost 300,000 distinct CDR3 sequences, roughly 26% found once. Study-level points and caveats: A strong correlation between TCR beta diversity and naive T cell percentage was seen.

This clonotype was sampled from a woman aged 70-85 years in good health. Sample: blood.

CDR3 sequence (DNA): TGTGCCAGCAGCGCGGTTGTCGGTGACACTGAAGCTTTCTTT. This translates into CASSAVVGDTEAFF. The chain has TRBV7-9 and TRBJ1-1; D gene ambiguous. Per the germline V gene, CDR1 is SEHNR and CDR2 is FQNEAQ (reference sequence). This CDR3 has 14 residues. The germline V and J ends were trimmed by 5 bases and 3 bases, with 13 bases remaining between them.